Shown below are 10 T cell receptor beta chains from a single sample sequenced in a study of OX40 agonist ivuxolimab in advanced cancers. Using immunoSEQ multiplex PCR, the repertoire was profiled, and TCRdb retains in-frame clones only, with some absent. This sample carries around 27,000 clones, roughly 82% of them seen once, and the ten largest clones take around 15%. The sequencing used CD4+ or CD8+ T cells sorted from blood, collected in a trial of the OX40 agonist ivuxolimab. All receptors derive from an adult with an advanced solid tumor such as melanoma, head and neck, liver or kidney cancer.

The V and J genes are TRBV11-2 and TRBJ1-4; D ambiguous. The CDR3 has 16 residues. CDR1 SGHAT and CDR2 FQNNGV come from the germline V gene. V lost 5 bases and J lost 0, with 13 bases in between. The CDR3 bases are TGTGCCAGCAGCCCAGTCGCGTCAACAACTAATGAAAAACTGTTTTTT. Residues: CASSPVASTTNEKLFF.

The J gene is TRBJ2-7, the V gene TRBV2; 7 bases line up with TRBD2. CDR1 and CDR2 (germline): SNHLY, FYNNEI. This CDR3 is built from 13 residues. V gave up 7 bases and J gave up 0 bases; unmatched junction bases: 3. The CDR3 loop is CASKGRDSYEQYF. CDR3 nucleotides: TGTGCCAGCAAAGGGAGGGACTCCTACGAGCAGTACTTC. Combining the CDR3 with reference TRBV2 and TRBJ2-7 gives the whole variable domain EPEVTQTPSHQVTQMGQEVILRCVPISNHLYFYWYRQILGQKVEFLVSFYNNEISEKSEIFDDQFSVERPDGSNFTLKIRSTKLEDSAMYFCASKGRDSYEQYFGPGTRLTVT.

The V call is TRBV27, the J call TRBJ2-1; TRBD2 matches 11 bases. V shed 5 bases, J shed 8 bases, and the junction held 8 bases outside the gene matches. Germline CDR1 and CDR2: MNHEY and SMNVEV (reference sequence). The CDR3 runs to 15 residues. The CDR3 bases are TGTGCCAGCAGTCCCGATAGCGGGGGGGCCGATGAGCAGTTCTTC. Translation gives CASSPDSGGADEQFF.

Notes on this clone: Other DNA sequences in this sample translate to the same CDR3. The chain uses TRBV6-1 and TRBJ2-7, with a tentative D call TRBD2 (6 bases). V shed 0 bases and J shed 2 bases, with 11 bases lying between them. CDR1 MNHNS and CDR2 SASEGT come from the germline V gene. The CDR3 contains 15 residues. CDR3 residues: CASSEASGVPYEQYF. CDR3 bases: TGTGCCAGCAGTGAAGCGTCGGGGGTCCCCTACGAGCAGTACTTC.

The chain combines TRBV5-1 with TRBJ1-3; the match to TRBD1 covers 8 bases. V shed 0 bases and J 0 bases; nucleotides not matched to a gene: 8. Germline assignment: CDR1 SGHRS and CDR2 YFSETQ. The CDR3 totals 18 residues. The CDR3 nucleotides read TGCGCCAGCAGCTTGGTAGTTGCAGGGGGCTTCTCTGGAAACACCATATATTTT. This encodes CASSLVVAGGFSGNTIYF. The whole variable domain, filled in from reference TRBV5-1 and TRBJ1-3, reads KAGVTQTPRYLIKTRGQQVTLSCSPISGHRSVSWYQQTPGQGLQFLFEYFSETQRNKGNFPGRFSGRQFSNSRSEMNVSTLELGDSALYLCASSLVVAGGFSGNTIYFGEGSWLTVV.

The J gene is TRBJ2-2, the V gene TRBV6-5, with D tentatively TRBD2 (5 bases). Germline CDR1 and CDR2: MNHEY and SVGAGI. The V end was cut by 2 bases, the J end by 7 bases, with 17 bases between. The CDR3 spans 16 residues. CDR3 residues: CASSYRGPGGGGELFF. CDR3 in DNA: TGTGCCAGCAGTTACCGGGGTCCAGGCGGCGGCGGGGAGCTGTTTTTT.

V usage is TRBV18 and J usage is TRBJ2-7; 8 positions match TRBD1. V lost 0 bases, J lost 5 bases, and 6 bases stayed unmatched. CDR1 and CDR2 from the germline V gene are KGHSH and LQKENI. The CDR3 contains 15 residues. The CDR3 sequence: CASSPPLTGDHEQYF. In nucleotides, the CDR3 is TGTGCCAGCTCACCACCCCTGACAGGGGACCACGAGCAGTACTTC.

V is TRBV5-4 and J is TRBJ1-2; D gene unclear. Germline V lookup: CDR1 SGHNT, CDR2 YYREEE (reference sequence). Trimming shortened V by 6 bases and J by 14 bases, and 29 bases separated the two germline ends. The CDR3 extends over 15 amino acids. The CDR3 sequence: CASNGRYQERPMATF. DNA of the CDR3: TGTGCCAGCAACGGGCGCTACCAGGAAAGACCTATGGCTACCTTC.

Here the CDR3 reads CASSSGLLFETQYF. Written as DNA, the CDR3 is TGTGCCAGTAGTTCGGGACTCCTGTTCGAGACCCAGTACTTC. The chain is built from TRBV19 and TRBJ2-5, with D possibly matching TRBD2 (6 bases). The CDR3 is 14 residues long. The V and J ends lost 5 bases and 5 bases respectively, with 15 bases between them. CDR1 LNHDA and CDR2 SQIVND come from the germline V gene (reference sequence).

This clone was seen just once. The rearrangement links TRBV7-8 to TRBJ1-5; D call uncertain. Germline lookup yields CDR1 SGHVS and CDR2 FQNEAQ. The CDR3 sequence is 15 residues long. V lost 1 base, J lost 7 bases, and 14 bases lay in between. The CDR3 DNA reads TGTGCCAGCAGCTTAGAATTCCTGGGGAGGCAGCCCCAGCATTTT. It codes for CASSLEFLGRQPQHF.